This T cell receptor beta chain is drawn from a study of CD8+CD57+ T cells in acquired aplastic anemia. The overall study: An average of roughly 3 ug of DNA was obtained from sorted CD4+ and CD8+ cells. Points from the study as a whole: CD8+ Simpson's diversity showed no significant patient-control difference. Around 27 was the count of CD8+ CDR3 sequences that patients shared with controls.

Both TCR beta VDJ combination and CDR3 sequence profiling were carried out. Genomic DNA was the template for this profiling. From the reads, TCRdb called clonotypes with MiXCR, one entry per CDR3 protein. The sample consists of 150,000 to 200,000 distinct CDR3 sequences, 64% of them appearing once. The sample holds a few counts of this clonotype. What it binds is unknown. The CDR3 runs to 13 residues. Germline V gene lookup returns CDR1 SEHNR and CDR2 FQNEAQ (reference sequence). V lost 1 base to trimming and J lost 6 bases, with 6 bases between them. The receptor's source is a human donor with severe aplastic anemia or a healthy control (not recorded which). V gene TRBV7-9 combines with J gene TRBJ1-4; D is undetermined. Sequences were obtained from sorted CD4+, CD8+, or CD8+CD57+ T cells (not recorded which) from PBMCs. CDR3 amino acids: CASSLGADEKLFF. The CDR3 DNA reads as TGTGCCAGCAGCTTAGGTGCTGATGAAAAACTGTTTTTT.